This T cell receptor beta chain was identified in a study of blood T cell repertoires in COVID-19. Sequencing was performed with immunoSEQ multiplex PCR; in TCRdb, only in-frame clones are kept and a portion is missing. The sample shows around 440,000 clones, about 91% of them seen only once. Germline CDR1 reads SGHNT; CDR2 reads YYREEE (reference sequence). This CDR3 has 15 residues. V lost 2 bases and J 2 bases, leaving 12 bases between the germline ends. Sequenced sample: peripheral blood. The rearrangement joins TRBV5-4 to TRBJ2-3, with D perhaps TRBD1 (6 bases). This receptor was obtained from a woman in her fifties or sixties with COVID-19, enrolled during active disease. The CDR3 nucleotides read TGTGCCAGCAGCTTAGGACAGCGAATCACAGATACGCAGTATTTT. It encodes CASSLGQRITDTQYF.